The 16 T cell receptor beta chains listed next were all sequenced from one sample in a study of blood T cell repertoires in COVID-19. Sequencing used immunoSEQ multiplex PCR; TCRdb keeps in-frame clones, though not all of them. The repertoire has under 450,000 clones, approximately 86% of them found once; the top ten carry 7.1%. The sequenced sample consisted of peripheral blood. These receptors all stem from a woman in her sixties or seventies with COVID-19, enrolled during active disease.

The chain couples TRBV5-4 to TRBJ1-2; D is undetermined. V lost 0 bases and J lost 8, with 11 bases in between. The CDR3 extends over 13 amino acids. The germline gives CDR1 SGHNT, CDR2 YYREEE (reference sequence). The CDR3 here is CASSLETPGGYTF. In DNA form, the CDR3 reads TGTGCCAGCAGCTTGGAGACACCGGGGGGCTACACCTTC.

In DNA form, the CDR3 reads TGCAGCGTCCCGAAGAACATGAACACTGAAGCTTTCTTT. Translation gives CSVPKNMNTEAFF. The V gene is TRBV29-1, the J gene TRBJ1-1; D is undetermined. CDR1 is SQVTM, CDR2 ANQGSEA, per germline. This CDR3 comprises 13 residues. Between the trimmed V and J ends, which lost 6 bases and 0 bases, there was a span of 11 bases. The whole variable domain, filled in from reference TRBV29-1 and TRBJ1-1, reads SAVISQKPSRDICQRGTSLTIQCQVDSQVTMMFWYRQQPGQSLTLIATANQGSEATYESGFVIDKFPISRPNLTFSTLTVSNMSPEDSSIYLCSVPKNMNTEAFFGQGTRLTVV.

The CDR3 DNA follows: TGTGCCTCCAGGGGGCATCGGACAGGGCATCAGCCCCAGCATTTT. This codes for CASRGHRTGHQPQHF. The V and J genes are TRBV6-5 and TRBJ1-5, with 8 bases lining up with TRBD1. Losses at the gene ends were 11 bases for V and 5 bases for J; bases not matched to a gene: 14. The CDR3 runs to 15 residues. Germline V CDR1 and CDR2: MNHEY, SVGAGI.

This chain joins TRBV6-5 and TRBJ1-2; D remains ambiguous. The V end was cut by 6 bases, the J end by 8 bases, with 16 bases between. This CDR3 is 13 amino acids long. Germline CDR1 reads MNHEY; CDR2 reads SVGAGI. CDR3 nucleotides: TGTGCCAGCAGGCTCGACGCGTGGGCGGGCTACACCTTC. It specifies CASRLDAWAGYTF.

This sequence joins TRBV4-2 and TRBJ2-7; 8 positions agree with TRBD2. CDR1 is LGHNA, CDR2 YNFKEQ, per germline. The CDR3 is made up of 15 amino acids. The junction had 8 bases not matched to a gene; V was cut back by 4 bases and J by 3 bases. CDR3 DNA sequence: TGTGCCAGCAGCCCACTAGCGGCCTACTTCTACGAGCAGTACTTC. It codes for CASSPLAAYFYEQYF.

J is TRBJ1-4 and V is TRBV5-1; the D is unclear. The CDR3 has 16 residues. Trimming removed 4 bases from V and 6 bases from J, with 19 bases in between. CDR1 SGHRS and CDR2 YFSETQ come from the germline V gene. In nucleotides, the CDR3 is TGCGCCAGCAGCAACGAGCGGGCGATGAGGCATGAAAAACTGTTTTTT. Translation: CASSNERAMRHEKLFF.

The rearrangement links TRBV9 to TRBJ2-1; D gene unclear. V shed 4 bases and J shed 8 bases, with 10 bases lying between them. CDR1 SGDLS and CDR2 YYNGEE come from the germline V gene. The CDR3 extends over 12 amino acids. The CDR3 coding sequence is TGTGCCAGCAGCAGTTACAGCCATGAGCAGTTCTTC. Translation gives CASSSYSHEQFF.

The genes are TRBV18 and TRBJ1-2, with TRBD1 matching 7 bases. The CDR3 extends over 15 amino acids. With V trimmed by 0 bases and J by 2 bases, 3 bases remained unmatched. CDR1 is KGHSH, CDR2 LQKENI, per germline. In DNA form, the CDR3 reads TGTGCCAGCTCACCACCGACAGGGAAGAACTATGGCTACACCTTC. Translated: CASSPPTGKNYGYTF.

The chain joins TRBV9 to TRBJ2-1, with 11 bases matching TRBD2. This CDR3 has 16 amino acids. In germline, CDR1 is SGDLS, CDR2 YYNGEE. V dropped 3 bases and J dropped 7; count of bases not matched to a gene: 9. Here the CDR3 DNA reads TGTGCCAGCAGCGCCTTAGCGGGGGGGCTCTATAATGAGCAGTTCTTC. The encoded protein is CASSALAGGLYNEQFF.

The chain couples TRBV2 to TRBJ2-3; 8 nucleotides align to TRBD2. The CDR3 length is 16 residues. V shed 6 bases and J 0 bases; nucleotides not matched to a gene: 8. Germline V lookup: CDR1 SNHLY, CDR2 FYNNEI. In DNA, the CDR3 is TGTGCCAGCAGCCGGGGGGGCGGGCGGAGCACAGATACGCAGTATTTT. Its translation is CASSRGGGRSTDTQYF.

The gene calls are TRBV5-1 and TRBJ2-2; 7 bases align to TRBD1. The CDR3 is 17 residues long. With V trimmed by 4 bases and J by 5 bases, 14 bases remained unmatched. The V gene's germline CDR1 is SGHRS and CDR2 YFSETQ. CDR3 sequence (DNA): TGCGCCAGCAGCCCAAGCCCCGACAGGGTGGAGACCGGGGAGCTGTTTTTT. It codes for CASSPSPDRVETGELFF. The full variable domain, with the rest looked up from reference TRBV5-1 and TRBJ2-2, is KAGVTQTPRYLIKTRGQQVTLSCSPISGHRSVSWYQQTPGQGLQFLFEYFSETQRNKGNFPGRFSGRQFSNSRSEMNVSTLELGDSALYLCASSPSPDRVETGELFFGEGSRLTVL.

This sequence joins TRBV5-1 and TRBJ1-5, with a tentative D call TRBD1 (6 bases). The germline V and J ends were trimmed by 4 bases and 1 base, with 9 bases remaining between them. Germline CDR1 is SGHRS and CDR2 is YFSETQ. This CDR3 is 14 amino acids long. The CDR3 sequence: CASSPGESNQPQHF. The CDR3 nucleotides are TGCGCCAGCAGCCCAGGGGAGAGCAATCAGCCCCAGCATTTT.

The chain combines TRBV5-6 with TRBJ1-1; D is unclear. CDR1 is SGHDT and CDR2 is YYEEEE in the germline V gene. The CDR3 runs 14 residues. V was pared by 1 base and J by 1 base, with 8 bases between. CDR3 bases: TGTGCCAGCAGCTTGTCTCGTAGGAACACTGAAGCTTTCTTT. Amino acid sequence: CASSLSRRNTEAFF.

J is TRBJ2-7 and V is TRBV4-2; no firm D call. V was pared by 4 bases and J by 2 bases, with 9 bases between. The CDR3 loop spans 13 amino acids. The germline V gene encodes CDR1 LGHNA and CDR2 YNFKEQ. The CDR3 DNA reads as TGTGCCAGCAGCCCTACTACAACCTACGAGCAGTACTTC. Residues: CASSPTTTYEQYF.

This chain uses TRBV10-3 with TRBJ2-7; the match to TRBD1 covers 7 bases. The V gene's germline CDR1 is ENHRY and CDR2 SYGVKD. The CDR3 is made up of 14 amino acids. V gave up 5 bases and J gave up 0 bases; unmatched junction bases: 4. CDR3 sequence: CAISTTGSSYEQYF. The DNA of the CDR3 is TGTGCCATCAGTACGACAGGGAGCTCCTACGAGCAGTACTTC.

CDR3 nucleotides: TGTGCCAGCAGTTTGAGGACAGATACGCAGTATTTT. Its protein is CASSLRTDTQYF. The V gene is TRBV12-3 or TRBV12-4, the J gene TRBJ2-3; the D is unclear. The CDR3 totals 12 residues. V lost 3 bases and J 3 bases, leaving 4 bases between the germline ends.